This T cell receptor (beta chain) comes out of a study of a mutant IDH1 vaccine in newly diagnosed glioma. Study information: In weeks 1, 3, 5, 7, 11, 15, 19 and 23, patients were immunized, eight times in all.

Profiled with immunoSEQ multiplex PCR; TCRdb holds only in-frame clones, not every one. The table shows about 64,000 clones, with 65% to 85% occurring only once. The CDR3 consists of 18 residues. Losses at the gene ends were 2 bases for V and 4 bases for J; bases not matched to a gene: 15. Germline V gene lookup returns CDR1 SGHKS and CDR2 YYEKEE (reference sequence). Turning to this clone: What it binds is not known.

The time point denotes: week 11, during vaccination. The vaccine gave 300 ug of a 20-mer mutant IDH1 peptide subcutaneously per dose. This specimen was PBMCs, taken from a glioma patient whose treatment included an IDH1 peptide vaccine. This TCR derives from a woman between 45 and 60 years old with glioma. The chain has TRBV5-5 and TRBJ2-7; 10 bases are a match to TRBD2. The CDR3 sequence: CASSLWSSGGDTYYEQYF. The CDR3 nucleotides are TGTGCCAGCAGCTTATGGTCCAGCGGGGGGGATACTTATTACGAGCAGTACTTC. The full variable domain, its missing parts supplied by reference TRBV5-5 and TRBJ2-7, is DAGVTQSPTHLIKTRGQQVTLRCSPISGHKSVSWYQQVLGQGPQFIFQYYEKEERGRGNFPDRFSARQFPNYSSELNVNALLLGDSALYLCASSLWSSGGDTYYEQYFGPGTRLTVT.